A single sample gave rise to the 29 T cell receptor beta chains below, sequenced in a study of T cell responses to AZD1222 COVID-19 vaccine. Sequencing used immunoSEQ multiplex PCR; TCRdb keeps in-frame clones, though not all of them. The sample consists of 90,000 to 150,000 clones, around 93% of them appearing once. The specimen was peripheral blood, collected 28 days after the second AZD1222 dose. The receptors derive from an adult who received the AZD1222 COVID-19 vaccine.

The chain uses TRBV28 and TRBJ1-2; D perhaps matches TRBD1 (6 bases). This CDR3 spans 15 amino acids. V was clipped by 6 bases and J by 4 bases, with 18 bases between them. The V gene's germline CDR1 is MDHEN and CDR2 SYDVKM. CDR3 sequence reads: CASRISTGLAYGYTF. The CDR3, as DNA: TGTGCCAGCAGAATAAGTACAGGGTTGGCCTATGGCTACACCTTC.

A few counts support this clone. This chain connects TRBV11-2 to TRBJ1-6; D not resolved. Germline assignment: CDR1 SGHAT and CDR2 FQNNGV. Trimming took 1 base from V and 12 from J, leaving 7 bases between them. There are 12 residues in the CDR3. The chain's CDR3 is CASSLGGLPLHF. CDR3 DNA: TGTGCCAGCAGCTTAGGAGGGTTACCCCTCCACTTT.

The chain links TRBV4-2 to TRBJ2-3, with 7 bases that match TRBD2. Germline loops: CDR1 LGHNA, CDR2 YNFKEQ. Trimming cost V 4 bases and J 5 bases; bases outside gene matches: 18. The CDR3 totals 18 residues. Written as DNA, the CDR3 is TGTGCCAGCAGCCCGAACCGCGCGAGCGGGGTGGTGAGAGATACGCAGTATTTT. As protein: CASSPNRASGVVRDTQYF.

The V call is TRBV14, the J call TRBJ2-7, with 7 bases matching TRBD1. Trimming took 2 bases from V and 10 from J; bases not matched to a gene: 11. The CDR3 length is 14 residues. From germline, CDR1 is SGHDN and CDR2 FVKESK. The CDR3 DNA reads TGTGCCAGCAGCCAACTTGGTGGGACAGCATTTCAGTACTTC. This encodes CASSQLGGTAFQYF.

The chain carries TRBV7-8 and TRBJ1-1; D gene ambiguous. Trimming pared 2 bases from V and 5 bases from J, leaving 12 bases between. Per germline, CDR1 SGHVS and CDR2 FQNEAQ. CDR3 length: 14 residues. The CDR3 is CASSLRTWYTEAFF. CDR3 DNA: TGTGCCAGCAGCTTAAGGACGTGGTATACTGAAGCTTTCTTT.

The genes are TRBV7-9 and TRBJ2-2; D assignment may be TRBD1 or TRBD2 (5 bases each). Trimming took 5 bases from V and 0 from J, leaving 13 bases between them. CDR1 SEHNR and CDR2 FQNEAQ come from the germline V gene (reference sequence). The CDR3 consists of 16 residues. The CDR3 reads CASSGRDRTNTGELFF. The CDR3 DNA reads TGTGCCAGCAGCGGCAGGGACCGAACGAACACCGGGGAGCTGTTTTTT.

This chain links TRBV6-2 or TRBV6-3 with TRBJ2-1; 8 bases map to TRBD2. V gave up 4 bases and J gave up 7 bases; unmatched junction bases: 12. Germline assignment: CDR1 MNHEY and CDR2 SVGEGT. The CDR3 totals 16 residues. The CDR3 DNA sequence: TGTGCCAGCAGTTCCCCACTAGCGGTGAGGGCTAATGAGCAGTTCTTC. The encoded protein is CASSSPLAVRANEQFF.

The V call is TRBV4-1, the J call TRBJ2-1, with TRBD2 matching 8 bases. CDR1 and CDR2 (germline): MGHRA, YSYEKL. The CDR3 has 16 amino acids. Trimming cost V 1 base and J 8 bases; bases outside gene matches: 10. The chain's CDR3 is CASSQVLGGGSDEQFF. The CDR3 coding sequence is TGCGCCAGCAGCCAAGTGCTTGGCGGGGGGAGCGATGAGCAGTTCTTC.

The chain employs TRBV6-2 or TRBV6-3 and TRBJ2-2, with a weak D call TRBD1 (6 bases). The germline V and J ends were trimmed by 5 bases and 4 bases, with 11 bases remaining between them. Germline values: CDR1 MNHEY, CDR2 SVGEGT. This CDR3 has 14 residues. The CDR3 here is CASSQEGVTGELFF. The CDR3 nucleotides read TGTGCCAGCAGTCAAGAGGGGGTCACCGGGGAGCTGTTTTTT.

The V and J genes are TRBV19 and TRBJ2-1, with 14 positions matching TRBD2. The CDR3 consists of 16 residues. Germline V gives CDR1 LNHDA, CDR2 SQIVND (reference sequence). V trimming: 8 bases; J trimming: 0 bases; junction bases outside the gene matches: 3. CDR3 sequence (DNA): TGTGCCAGTGCGGGACTAGCGGGGGTCTCCTACAATGAGCAGTTCTTC. Amino acid sequence: CASAGLAGVSYNEQFF. The complete variable domain, with remaining parts taken from reference TRBV19 and TRBJ2-1, reads DGGITQSPKYLFRKEGQNVTLSCEQNLNHDAMYWYRQDPGQGLRLIYYSQIVNDFQKGDIAEGYSVSREKKESFPLTVTSAQKNPTAFYLCASAGLAGVSYNEQFFGPGTRLTVL.

This chain links TRBV5-5 with TRBJ1-6, with D possibly being TRBD1 (5 bases). The germline V gene encodes CDR1 SGHKS and CDR2 YYEKEE (reference sequence). V lost 4 bases and J lost 8, with 13 bases in between. CDR3 length: 14 amino acids. CDR3 loop: CASSPPFRDSPLHF. In DNA, the CDR3 is TGTGCCAGCAGCCCCCCCTTCAGGGATTCACCCCTCCACTTT.

This clone has only one observation. The chain combines TRBV19 with TRBJ1-2; TRBD1 agrees at 10 bases. Germline-derived CDR1 and CDR2 are LNHDA and SQIVND (reference sequence). This CDR3 spans 14 amino acids. The trim removed 8 bases at V and 8 bases at J, leaving 11 bases unmatched. This CDR3 reads CASRQGAFPNGYTF. In nucleotides, the CDR3 is TGTGCCAGTCGACAGGGGGCTTTCCCTAACGGCTACACCTTC.

The chain couples TRBV27 to TRBJ1-2; D is ambiguous. Germline CDR1 reads MNHEY; CDR2 reads SMNVEV (reference sequence). This CDR3 contains 15 residues. V lost 2 bases and J 3 bases, leaving 13 bases between the germline ends. CDR3 region: CASSLRGSSYYGYTF. In nucleotides, the CDR3 is TGTGCCAGCAGTTTACGTGGCTCTTCCTACTATGGCTACACCTTC.

J is TRBJ2-5 and V is TRBV29-1; 8 positions agree with TRBD2. Germline loops: CDR1 SQVTM, CDR2 ANQGSEA. Trimming cost V 4 bases and J 3 bases; bases outside gene matches: 7. The CDR3 has 14 amino acids. CDR3 in DNA: TGCAGCGTTGTCGGCGGGAGGACTGAAGAGACCCAGTACTTC. Translation gives CSVVGGRTEETQYF.

This clone was picked up one time. The V and J genes are TRBV7-9 and TRBJ2-3; the D gene is possibly TRBD2 (5 bases). The CDR3 spans 11 residues. The germline CDR1 and CDR2 sequences are SEHNR and FQNEAQ (reference sequence). V lost 5 bases and J lost 5, with 5 bases in between. CDR3 nucleotide sequence: TGTGCCAGCAGCCGGGGAGATACGCAGTATTTT. Translated, it gives CASSRGDTQYF. Filled out from reference TRBV7-9 and TRBJ2-3, the complete variable domain reads DTGVSQNPRHKITKRGQNVTFRCDPISEHNRLYWYRQTLGQGPEFLTYFQNEAQLEKSRLLSDRFSAERPKGSFSTLEIQRTEQGDSAMYLCASSRGDTQYFGPGTRLTVL.

This chain connects TRBV19 to TRBJ2-1; 11 bases map to TRBD2. J gave up 3 bases and V 10 bases, and 14 bases lay outside the gene matches. The length of the CDR3 is 17 residues. CDR1 is LNHDA and CDR2 is SQIVND in the germline V gene (reference sequence). CDR3: CATSKGMGLAVYNEQFF. For the CDR3, the DNA is TGTGCCACCAGTAAGGGTATGGGACTAGCGGTCTACAATGAGCAGTTCTTC.

This clone was counted between two and nine times. The chain uses TRBV19 and TRBJ1-1; no definite D call. The germline V gene has CDR1 LNHDA and CDR2 SQIVND (reference sequence). The CDR3 runs to 13 residues. V was pared by 5 bases and J by 1 base, with 8 bases between. This chain's CDR3 is CASSSRPNTEAFF. In DNA form, the CDR3 reads TGTGCCAGTAGTTCACGACCGAACACTGAAGCTTTCTTT.

This chain links TRBV2 with TRBJ2-1, with 7 nucleotides matching TRBD2. Germline CDR1 SNHLY, CDR2 FYNNEI. Germline trimming cut 4 bases from V and 9 bases from J; bases unmatched to any gene: 6. The CDR3 length is 13 residues. The CDR3 protein is CASSGSGRVEQFF. In DNA form, the CDR3 reads TGTGCCAGCAGTGGATCAGGGAGGGTTGAGCAGTTCTTC.

The chain couples TRBV7-9 to TRBJ1-4; no clear D. Per the germline V gene, CDR1 is SEHNR and CDR2 is FQNEAQ (reference sequence). The CDR3 length is 14 residues. The V and J ends lost 1 base and 11 bases respectively, with 14 bases between them. CDR3 in amino acids: CASSLEAHFPKLFF. The CDR3 DNA reads as TGTGCCAGCAGCTTAGAAGCACATTTTCCGAAACTGTTTTTT.

The chain uses TRBV19 and TRBJ1-5; possibly TRBD1 for D (6 bases). This CDR3 is 15 amino acids long. The germline V and J ends were trimmed by 3 bases and 3 bases, with 12 bases remaining between them. Per the germline V gene, CDR1 is LNHDA and CDR2 is SQIVND (reference sequence). CDR3 loop: CASSIRGAFNQPQHF. CDR3 nucleotides: TGTGCCAGTAGTATTAGGGGGGCATTCAATCAGCCCCAGCATTTT. Full variable domain (rest looked up from reference TRBV19 and TRBJ1-5): DGGITQSPKYLFRKEGQNVTLSCEQNLNHDAMYWYRQDPGQGLRLIYYSQIVNDFQKGDIAEGYSVSREKKESFPLTVTSAQKNPTAFYLCASSIRGAFNQPQHFGDGTRLSIL.

The chain couples TRBV6-5 to TRBJ2-3, with D possibly matching TRBD2 (6 bases). The CDR3 runs 14 residues. V was pared by 6 bases and J by 3 bases, with 13 bases between. Looked up from germline, CDR1 is MNHEY and CDR2 is SVGAGI. This CDR3 reads CASRVGLATDTQYF. In DNA, the CDR3 is TGTGCCAGCAGAGTAGGGCTAGCGACAGATACGCAGTATTTT.

This chain joins TRBV14 and TRBJ1-6; D is undetermined. This CDR3 is built from 14 residues. Germline values: CDR1 SGHDN, CDR2 FVKESK. Trimming removed 0 bases from V and 7 bases from J, with 7 bases in between. CDR3 protein: CASSQDMVNSPLHF. The CDR3 nucleotides read TGTGCCAGCAGCCAAGATATGGTGAATTCACCCCTCCACTTT.

The V gene is TRBV7-9, the J gene TRBJ2-1; no firm D call. The CDR3 is 14 amino acids. Trimming took off 5 bases at V and 2 bases at J, with 10 bases between the two ends. Germline CDR1 reads SEHNR; CDR2 reads FQNEAQ (reference sequence). CDR3 nucleotide sequence: TGTGCCAGCAGCGCAAATTGGCCCTACAATGAGCAGTTCTTC. This sequence encodes CASSANWPYNEQFF.

The sample holds one count of this clone. This chain's CDR3 is CASGLSQGSNEKLFF. CDR3 DNA: TGTGCCAGCGGCCTCTCACAGGGCTCTAATGAAAAACTGTTTTTT. The rearrangement uses TRBV7-2 and TRBJ1-4; maybe TRBD1 (6 bases). This CDR3 contains 15 residues. V was pared by 8 bases and J by 3 bases, with 16 bases between. In germline, CDR1 is SGHTA, CDR2 FQGNSA. The full variable domain, with the rest looked up from reference TRBV7-2 and TRBJ1-4, is GAGVSQSPSNKVTEKGKDVELRCDPISGHTALYWYRQSLGQGLEFLIYFQGNSAPDKSGLPSDRFSAERTGGSVSTLTIQRTQQEDSAVYLCASGLSQGSNEKLFFGSGTQLSVL.

The V and J genes are TRBV11-3 and TRBJ2-1; TRBD2 matches at 7 bases. This CDR3 region has 14 residues. The trim removed 5 bases at V and 5 bases at J, leaving 6 bases unmatched. Germline-derived CDR1 and CDR2 are SGHNT and YENEEA. CDR3 in DNA: TGTGCCAGCAGCACCGTAGCGGGTAACAATGAGCAGTTCTTC. Translated, it gives CASSTVAGNNEQFF.

This clone was observed once. The chain links TRBV29-1 to TRBJ1-1; D is unresolved. Trimming took 3 bases from V and 4 from J, leaving 15 bases between them. The CDR3 has 14 amino acids. Germline CDR1 reads SQVTM; CDR2 reads ANQGSEA. The chain's CDR3 is CSVDPEVGGTEAFF. CDR3 DNA sequence: TGCAGCGTTGACCCGGAAGTCGGAGGCACTGAAGCTTTCTTT.

The rearrangement uses TRBV27 and TRBJ2-5; TRBD2 is a possible D gene (5 bases). Trimming cost V 0 bases and J 4 bases, with 12 bases left between them. CDR1 MNHEY and CDR2 SMNVEV come from the germline V gene (reference sequence). The CDR3 extends over 15 amino acids. The DNA for the CDR3 is TGTGCCAGCAGTTTATCGTTCCGGGGTCCAGAGACCCAGTACTTC. Translating gives CASSLSFRGPETQYF.

This clone was detected only once. The J gene is TRBJ1-3, the V gene TRBV6-6; D unclear. Germline-derived CDR1 and CDR2 are MNHNY and SVGAGI (reference sequence). The CDR3 totals 16 residues. V shed 0 bases and J shed 1 base, with 10 bases lying between them. CDR3 amino acids: CASSYSGESSGNTIYF. CDR3 sequence (DNA): TGTGCCAGCAGTTACTCTGGGGAGTCGTCTGGAAACACCATATATTTT.

The V gene is TRBV24-1, the J gene TRBJ2-1, with 8 bases aligning to TRBD2. Germline trimming cut 9 bases from V and 4 bases from J; bases unmatched to any gene: 7. From germline, CDR1 is KGHDR and CDR2 SFDVKD. This CDR3 region has 14 residues. CDR3 nucleotides: TGTGCCACCCGGTGGGGCGGGGGGTACAATGAGCAGTTCTTC. This gives the protein CATRWGGGYNEQFF.